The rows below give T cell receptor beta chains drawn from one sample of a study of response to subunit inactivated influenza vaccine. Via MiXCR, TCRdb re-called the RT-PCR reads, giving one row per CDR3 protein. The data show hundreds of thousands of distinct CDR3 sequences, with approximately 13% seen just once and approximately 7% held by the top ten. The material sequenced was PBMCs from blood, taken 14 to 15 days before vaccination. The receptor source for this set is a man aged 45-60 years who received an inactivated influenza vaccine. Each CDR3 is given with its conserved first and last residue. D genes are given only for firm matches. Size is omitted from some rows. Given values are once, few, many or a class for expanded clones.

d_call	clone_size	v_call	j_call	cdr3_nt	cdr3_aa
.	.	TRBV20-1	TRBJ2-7	TGCAGTGCTAGACAGACTGGGCTACGATGGAACGAGCAGTACTTC	CSARQTGLRWNEQYF
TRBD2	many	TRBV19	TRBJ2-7	TGTGCCAGTAGTATAGATAACGGGGGGGCCTACGAGCAGTACTTC	CASSIDNGGAYEQYF
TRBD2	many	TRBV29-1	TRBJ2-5	TGCAGCGGGAGGACCGGGACTAGCGGCCAAGAGACCCAGTACTTC	CSGRTGTSGQETQYF
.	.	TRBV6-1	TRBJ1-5	TGTGCCAGCAGTGCAGGGGCGAGGTTCGCTCAGCCCCAGCATTTT	CASSAGARFAQPQHF
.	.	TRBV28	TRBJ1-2	TGTGCCAGCGCTGGGGCGGGGACCAACTATGGCTACACCTTC	CASAGAGTNYGYTF
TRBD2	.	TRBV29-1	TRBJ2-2	TGCAGCGCCGAGCGGGGTCCCGGGGAGCTGTTTTTT	CSAERGPGELFF
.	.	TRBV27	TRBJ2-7	TGTGCCAGCAGTTTATGGTTTAACGACGAGCAGTACTTC	CASSLWFNDEQYF
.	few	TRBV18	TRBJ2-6	TGTGCCAGCTCACCACCGACAGGTCAAGGCTCTGGGGCCAACGTCCTGACTTTC	CASSPPTGQGSGANVLTF
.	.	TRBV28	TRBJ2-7	TGTGCCAGCAGCTTGGAGACATCCGAGCAGTACTTC	CASSLETSEQYF
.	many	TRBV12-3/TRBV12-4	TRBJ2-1	TGTGCCAGCAGTCAAATAGCGGCGTACAATGAGCAGTTCTTC	CASSQIAAYNEQFF
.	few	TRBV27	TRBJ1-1	TGTGCCAGCGCCACCGGGGATTATAACACTGAAGCTTTCTTT	CASATGDYNTEAFF
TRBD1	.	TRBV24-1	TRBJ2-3	TGTGCCACCAGTGATTTCTCTCTGGGACAGGCTACGCAGTATTTT	CATSDFSLGQATQYF
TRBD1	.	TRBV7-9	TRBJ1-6	TGTGCCAGCAGCCCTGGACAGGGGACCTCGACCCTCCACTTT	CASSPGQGTSTLHF
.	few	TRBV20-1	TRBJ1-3	TGCAGTGCTAGTACGGGGCGCACCTCTGGAAACACCATATATTTT	CSASTGRTSGNTIYF
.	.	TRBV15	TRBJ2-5	TGTGCCACCAGCAGACCCCCCCCTTGGGACCAGTACTTC	CATSRPPPWDQYF
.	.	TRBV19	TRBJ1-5	TGTGCCAATCTCGGGACGGGGAATCAGCCCCAGCATTTT	CANLGTGNQPQHF
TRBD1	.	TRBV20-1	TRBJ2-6	TGCAGTGCTGTTACAGGGGACGGGGCCAACGTCCTGACTTTC	CSAVTGDGANVLTF
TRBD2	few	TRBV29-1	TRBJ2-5	TGCAGCGTTAATCGGGGGGGCCGGGAGACCCAGTACTTC	CSVNRGGRETQYF
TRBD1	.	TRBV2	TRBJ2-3	TGTGCCAGCAGCCGGGACAGTGGAGATACGCAGTATTTT	CASSRDSGDTQYF
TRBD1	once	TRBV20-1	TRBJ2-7	TGCAGTGCTAAGACAGGGGGCCAAGACAAGCAGTACTTC	CSAKTGGQDKQYF
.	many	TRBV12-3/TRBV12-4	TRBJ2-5	TGTGCCAGCCGAGAAGAAGGGGAGAGCGAGACCCAGTACTTC	CASREEGESETQYF
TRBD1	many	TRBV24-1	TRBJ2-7	TGTGCCACCAGTGAACCCGGGACAGCTGCCGAGCAGTACTTC	CATSEPGTAAEQYF
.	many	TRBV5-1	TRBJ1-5	TGCGCCAGCAGCGCTCAGGGTGGAGGTGATCAGCCCCAGCATTTT	CASSAQGGGDQPQHF
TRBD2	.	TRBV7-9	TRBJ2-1	TGTGCCAGCAGCTTGGGGACTAGCGGGGGGGCCATGTATGAGCAGTTCTTC	CASSLGTSGGAMYEQFF
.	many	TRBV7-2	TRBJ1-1	TGTGCCAGCAGCTTAATTGGTACTGAAGCTTTCTTT	CASSLIGTEAFF
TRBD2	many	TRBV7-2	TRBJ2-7	TGTGCCAGCAGCTTAGAATTCGGGCTAGCGGGGGGAGAGCAGTACTTC	CASSLEFGLAGGEQYF
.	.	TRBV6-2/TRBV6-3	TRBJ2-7	TGTGCCAGCAGTGGGGGCCGGACCTACGAGCAGTACTTC	CASSGGRTYEQYF
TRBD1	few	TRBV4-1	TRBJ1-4	TGCGCCAGCAGCCAAGATGGACAGGGTGGAGAAAAACTGTTTTTT	CASSQDGQGGEKLFF
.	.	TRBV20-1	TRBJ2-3	TGCAGTGCTAGAGGGATCGGGGATACGCAGTATTTT	CSARGIGDTQYF
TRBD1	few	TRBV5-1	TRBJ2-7	TGCGCCAGCAGCCCAATAGGACAGGGGACCGAGCAGTACTTC	CASSPIGQGTEQYF
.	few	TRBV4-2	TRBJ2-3	TGTGCCAGCAGCCACGGGGCGCCCGGAGGTAGCACAGATACGCAGTATTTT	CASSHGAPGGSTDTQYF
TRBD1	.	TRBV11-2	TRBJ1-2	TGTGCCAGCAGCTTAGTAAGCGCTCGGACAGGGGATCTTTATGGCTACACCTTC	CASSLVSARTGDLYGYTF
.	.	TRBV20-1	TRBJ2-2	TGCAGTGCTAAGGTCCGGACTGGTAACACCGGGGAGCTGTTTTTT	CSAKVRTGNTGELFF
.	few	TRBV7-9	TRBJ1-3	TGTGCCAGCAGCTCAAACAGGGTTGGAAACACCATATATTTT	CASSSNRVGNTIYF
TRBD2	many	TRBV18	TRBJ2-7	TGTGCCAGCTCACTATCCAATACCCCAAGGGCGGGAGGCCCTTATTCCTACGAGCAGTACTTC	CASSLSNTPRAGGPYSYEQYF
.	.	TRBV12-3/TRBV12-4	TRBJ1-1	TGTGCCAGCAGCCGAATCGGAGGGGCGAACACTGAAGCTTTCTTT	CASSRIGGANTEAFF
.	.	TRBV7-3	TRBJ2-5	TGTGCCAGCAGCTTTACGGAGCGGGAGACCCAGTACTTC	CASSFTERETQYF
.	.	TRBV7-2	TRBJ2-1	TGTGCCAGCAGCCGAAAGTACAATGAGCAGTTCTTC	CASSRKYNEQFF
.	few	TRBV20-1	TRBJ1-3	TGCAGTGCTAGAGATCTTACAGGGCCAGGAAACACCATATATTTT	CSARDLTGPGNTIYF
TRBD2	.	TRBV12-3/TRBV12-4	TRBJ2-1	TGTGCCAGCACCAGGACTAGCGGGTACAATGAGCAGTTCTTC	CASTRTSGYNEQFF
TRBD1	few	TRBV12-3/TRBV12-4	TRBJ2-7	TGTGCCAGCACCCTCGGACAGGGCGGTCCCTACGAGCAGTACTTC	CASTLGQGGPYEQYF
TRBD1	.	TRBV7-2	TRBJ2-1	TGTGCCAGCAGCTTAGCCCTCCTACTACAGGGGAGATCGAGGAATGAGCAGTTCTTC	CASSLALLLQGRSRNEQFF
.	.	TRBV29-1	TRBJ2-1	TGCAGCGTTACTGGCGGTCGGGGGTACGCCTACAATGAGCAGTTCTTC	CSVTGGRGYAYNEQFF
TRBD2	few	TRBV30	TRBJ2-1	TGTGCCTGGAGCCGCGGCGGGGGGGCGGGCTATGAGCAGTTCTTC	CAWSRGGGAGYEQFF
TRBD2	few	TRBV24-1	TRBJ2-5	TGTGCCACCAGTGACACGGGACTACAAGAGACCCAGTACTTC	CATSDTGLQETQYF
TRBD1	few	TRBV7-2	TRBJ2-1	TGTGCCAGCAGCTTCGACAGGGTATACAATGAGCAGTTCTTC	CASSFDRVYNEQFF
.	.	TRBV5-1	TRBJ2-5	TGCGCCAGCAGCTTGAAAAACGGGGTTGAGACCCAGTACTTC	CASSLKNGVETQYF
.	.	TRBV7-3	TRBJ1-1	TGTGCCAGCAGCTCTAAAGAAGGCACTGAAGCTTTCTTT	CASSSKEGTEAFF
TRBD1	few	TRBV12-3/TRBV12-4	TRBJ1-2	TGTGCCAGCAGTTTGTCGGGACAGGGGTATGGCTACACCTTC	CASSLSGQGYGYTF
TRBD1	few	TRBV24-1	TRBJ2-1	TGTGCCACCAGTGAGGACAGGGGGCGCAATGAGCAGTTCTTC	CATSEDRGRNEQFF
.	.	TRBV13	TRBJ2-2	TGTGCCAGCAGCCGCCTTGGGATGACAGGCATCGGGGAGCTGTTTTTT	CASSRLGMTGIGELFF
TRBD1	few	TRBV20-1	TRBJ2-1	TGCAGTGCTAGAGATACCACAGGGGAAGTCTCCTACAATGAGCAGTTCTTC	CSARDTTGEVSYNEQFF
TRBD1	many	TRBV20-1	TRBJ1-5	TGCAGTGCTTCGGACAGGGGGGGAATGGGGCAGCCCCAGCATTTT	CSASDRGGMGQPQHF
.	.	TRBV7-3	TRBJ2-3	TGTGCCAGCAGCTTAAGTACAGGGAGTAGCACAGATACGCAGTATTTT	CASSLSTGSSTDTQYF
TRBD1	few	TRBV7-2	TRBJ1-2	TGTGCCAGCATCCCACCGACAGGGGTCTATGGCTACACCTTC	CASIPPTGVYGYTF
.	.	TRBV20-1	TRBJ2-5	TGCAGTGCTAGAGGTGACAGAGAAGAGACCCAGTACTTC	CSARGDREETQYF
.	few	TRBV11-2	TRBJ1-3	TGTGCCAGCAGCTTTGGACGCTACTCTGGAAACACCATATATTTT	CASSFGRYSGNTIYF
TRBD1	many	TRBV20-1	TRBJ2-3	TGCAGTGCCAAACGGACAGGGGTAGCCGGTTATACGCAGTATTTT	CSAKRTGVAGYTQYF
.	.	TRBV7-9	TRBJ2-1	TGTGCCAGCAGCTACCCCAATGGGAACAATGAGCAGTTCTTC	CASSYPNGNNEQFF